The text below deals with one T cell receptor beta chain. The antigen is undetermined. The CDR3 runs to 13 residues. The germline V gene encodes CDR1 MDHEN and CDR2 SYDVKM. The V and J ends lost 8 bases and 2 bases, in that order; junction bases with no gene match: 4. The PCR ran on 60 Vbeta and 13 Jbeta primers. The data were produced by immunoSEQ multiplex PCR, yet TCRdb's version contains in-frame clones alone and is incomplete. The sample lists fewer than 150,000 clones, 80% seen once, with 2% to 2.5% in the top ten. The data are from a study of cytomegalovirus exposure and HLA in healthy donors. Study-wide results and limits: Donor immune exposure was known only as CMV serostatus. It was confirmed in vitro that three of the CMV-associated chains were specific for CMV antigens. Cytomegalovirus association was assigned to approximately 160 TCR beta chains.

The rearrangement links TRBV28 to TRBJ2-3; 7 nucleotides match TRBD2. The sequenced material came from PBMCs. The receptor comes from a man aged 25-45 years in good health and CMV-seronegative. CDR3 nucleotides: TGTGCCAGCCTAGCGGTACTCACAGATACGCAGTATTTT. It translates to CASLAVLTDTQYF.